There are many counts of the clone carrying this TCR beta chain. Its cognate antigen is unknown. Trimming removed 0 bases at V and 10 bases at J, with 25 bases between. This CDR3 is 18 amino acids long. Germline values: CDR1 LGHNA, CDR2 YNFKEQ. This entry comes from a study of identical twins. Whole-study results and caveats: Out-of-frame alpha sequences common to twins were enriched for low generation probability.

TCRdb passed the 5' RACE reads through MiXCR, listing each CDR3 protein once. In the table there are about 900,000 distinct CDR3 sequences, roughly an eighth of which are singletons. These data were also reused for a study on yellow fever vaccine responses in identical twins.

Sample: PBMCs. The J gene is TRBJ2-1, the V gene TRBV4-2; D is possibly TRBD2 (5 bases). The sequence was collected from a woman aged 18-29 years in good health. The CDR3 DNA is TGTGCCAGCAGCCAAGATCTTAGCTCGCGGACTCTACCACTGGAGCAGTTCTTC. Its translation is CASSQDLSSRTLPLEQFF.